This TCR beta chain was captured in a study of cytomegalovirus exposure and HLA in healthy donors. The trim removed 7 bases at V and 0 bases at J, leaving 10 bases unmatched. Germline V gene sequence: CDR1 MNHEY, CDR2 SMNVEV (reference sequence). The CDR3 covers 18 residues. PCR involved 60 Vbeta and 13 Jbeta primers. Clones were sequenced by immunoSEQ multiplex PCR, and TCRdb holds only the in-frame ones, with some missing. The sample gives 200,000 to 250,000 clones, almost 85% of which show up once; about 0.58% is in the top ten. The gene calls are TRBV27 and TRBJ2-4, with 12 bases that match TRBD2. This clonotype was sampled from a woman between 40 and 50 years old in good health and CMV-seronegative. The source material was PBMCs. CDR3 bases: TGTGCCAGCACCAAACTAGCGGGGGGATCGGGAGCCAAAAACATTCAGTACTTC. Translation gives CASTKLAGGSGAKNIQYF.